This T cell receptor (beta chain) is drawn from a study of shared clonotypes between healthy human individuals. Whole-study results and caveats: Relative to clonotypes present in all four donors, those not shared had lower generation probabilities.

Adults of Caucasian background living in Nashville, Tennessee made up all donors. Combination of CD45RO+ cells with CCR7-negative CD45RA+ TemRA cells was used for CD8 memory. This was a deep-level run. Produced via immunoSEQ multiplex PCR; TCRdb's table is partial and in-frame only. Among approximately 99,000 clones listed, more than 65% were seen once. CDR3 length equals 15 residues. Germline V gene sequence: CDR1 MNHNY, CDR2 SVGAGI (reference sequence). Trimming removed 6 bases from V and 7 bases from J; junction bases left unmatched: 15. In regard to this clone: Its antigen is unidentified.

The receptor was derived from a woman aged 25-40 years in good health. The chain links TRBV6-6 to TRBJ2-7, with 7 positions matching TRBD1. The sequenced sample was memory CD8+ T cells sorted from blood. Subset indicated: CD45RO+ cells pooled with CCR7-negative TemRA cells. CDR3: CASSHSRQGSGEQYF. CDR3 in DNA: TGTGCCAGCAGCCACTCCAGACAGGGATCGGGGGAGCAGTACTTC.